Listed below are T cell receptor beta chains from one sample, sequenced in a study of shared clonotypes between healthy human individuals. The protocol was immunoSEQ multiplex PCR, while the TCRdb copy is restricted to in-frame clones and leaves out a portion. The table records roughly 1,600,000 clones, 97% to 99% of them present only once. The sample consisted of naive CD4+ T cells sorted from blood. Source of these receptors: a man aged 30 to 39 in good health. Each CDR3 is given with its conserved first and last residue. A D gene is named only where the DNA matches it firmly.

J: TRBJ2-7; V: TRBV5-4; D: NA; CDR3: CASALPPYEQYF; DNA: TGTGCCAGCGCCCTTCCACCCTACGAGCAGTACTTC
J: TRBJ2-4; V: TRBV9; D: TRBD1; CDR3: CASSLKGQGQNIQYF; DNA: TGTGCCAGCAGCCTCAAGGGACAGGGCCAAAACATTCAGTACTTC
J: TRBJ1-3; V: TRBV2; D: NA; CDR3: CASRTGSPGNTIYF; DNA: TGTGCCAGCAGGACGGGCTCGCCGGGAAACACCATATATTTT
J: TRBJ2-7; V: TRBV14; D: NA; CDR3: CASSHIRSKQYF; DNA: TGTGCCAGCAGCCACATCAGAAGCAAGCAGTACTTC
J: TRBJ2-1; V: TRBV10-2; D: TRBD2; CDR3: CASSGLAGGSSYNEQFF; DNA: TGCGCCAGCAGTGGGCTAGCGGGAGGGAGCTCCTACAATGAGCAGTTCTTC
J: TRBJ2-1; V: TRBV5-4; D: TRBD2; CDR3: CASSQGTSGGMNEQFF; DNA: TGTGCCAGCAGCCAGGGGACTAGCGGGGGCATGAATGAGCAGTTCTTC
J: TRBJ2-7; V: TRBV6-1; D: TRBD1; CDR3: CASFETGVDEQYF; DNA: TGTGCCAGCTTTGAGACAGGGGTCGACGAGCAGTACTTC
J: TRBJ2-7; V: TRBV15; D: NA; CDR3: CATSSGTYYYEQYF; DNA: TGTGCCACCAGCAGCGGGACATACTACTACGAGCAGTACTTC
J: TRBJ1-1; V: TRBV6-1; D: TRBD1; CDR3: CASSPGGIRNTEAFF; DNA: TGTGCCAGCAGCCCAGGGGGCATACGGAACACTGAAGCTTTCTTT
J: TRBJ2-5; V: TRBV7-2; D: NA; CDR3: CASSAGTLGVKQYF; DNA: TGTGCCAGCAGCGCCGGGACACTCGGGGTTAAGCAGTACTTC